Included here is one T cell receptor (beta chain) sequence, with context. Its specificity is unknown. Healthy bone marrow donors supplied every sample. This entry belongs to a study of cytomegalovirus exposure and HLA in healthy donors. Whole-study findings and limits: Common viral pathogens seemed to be connected with several of the most significant clusters, according to a later analysis. In a later analysis, DRB1 alleles had the most associated TCRs; HLA-C alleles the fewest. Specific recognition of CMV antigens was confirmed in vitro for three chains (all CMV-associated).

Researchers ran the PCR with 60 Vbeta and 13 Jbeta primers. The assay was immunoSEQ multiplex PCR, and TCRdb's table has in-frame clones only and misses some. The table lists 200,000 to 250,000 clones, approximately 80% of them singletons. CDR3 length: 16 amino acids. The V gene end was trimmed by 4 bases and the J gene end by 5 bases; junction bases not matched to a gene: 9. The chain carries TRBV6-7 and TRBJ2-1, with 9 bases lining up with TRBD2. TRBV6-7 is flagged as an ORF with uncertain function. The TCR originated in a man under 40 in good health and CMV-seronegative. Sequencing used PBMCs. The CDR3 sequence is CASSCRRASGDNEQFF. The CDR3, as DNA: TGTGCCAGCAGTTGCCGACGGGCTAGCGGGGACAATGAGCAGTTCTTC.